Given below is one TCR beta chain in context. What it recognizes is unknown. Amplified TCR beta CDR3 regions derived from RNA transcripts. With the HTBI primer set, the TCR CDR3 went through a first round of RT-PCR. TCRdb re-called the multiplex PCR reads through MiXCR, storing one row per CDR3 protein. The data hold about 300,000 distinct CDR3 sequences, with roughly a fifth observed a single time. Inclusion characteristics of ophthalmopathy patients comprised a Clinical Activity Score of at least 3, a NOSPECS grade of at least 4, and duration under 3 months. Used for diagnoses were clinical symptoms, serum thyroxine and TRAb, thyroid ultrasound and orbital computed tomography. This sample was taken from a study of T cells in Graves' hyperthyroidism and ophthalmopathy. Findings of the study overall: Blood also carried most thyroid clonotypes expanded above 0.001.

Material for sequencing was blood. The TCR was taken from a man in his fifties with Graves' ophthalmopathy.

The CDR3 reads CASSLAGSGGSYEQYF. The CDR3 DNA sequence: TGTGCCAGCAGCTTGGCAGGCAGCGGGGGTTCCTACGAGCAGTACTTC. The chain combines TRBV5-6 with TRBJ2-7; TRBD2 matches at 8 bases. V lost 0 bases and J lost 1; bases outside the gene matches: 6. Per the germline V gene, CDR1 is SGHDT and CDR2 is YYEEEE. CDR3 length: 16 amino acids.